The rows below give T cell receptor beta chains drawn from one sample of a study of regulatory T cells in long-lasting Graves disease. TCRdb re-called the multiplex PCR reads through MiXCR, storing one row per CDR3 protein. The sample carries 400,000 or so distinct CDR3 sequences, around 22% recorded once. The sequenced sample was peripheral blood mononuclear cells (PBMCs), obtained when the disease was refractory, from a patient treated with antithyroid drugs. These receptors all come from a female donor with Graves disease. CDR3s include the opening cysteine and the closing phenylalanine or tryptophan.

v_call	j_call	cdr3_aa
TRBV2	TRBJ1-2	CASRGTGEVPNYGYTF
TRBV5-6	TRBJ2-1	CASSLYLENEQFF
TRBV11-1	TRBJ2-3	CASSLKGDTQYF
TRBV30	TRBJ2-7	CAWSAPAIYEQYF
TRBV6-5	TRBJ2-7	CASSYTGTRGHYEQYF
TRBV7-9	TRBJ1-3	CASSLALDSFSGNTIYF
TRBV6-2/TRBV6-3	TRBJ1-5	CASSYPTGEPNQPQHF
TRBV13	TRBJ1-6	CASSLVDRGSPLHF
TRBV28	TRBJ1-1	CASSLSSGNTEAFF
TRBV2	TRBJ1-5	CATTDRGNQPQHF
TRBV3-1	TRBJ1-1	CANSQHPGTGDKAFF
TRBV24-1	TRBJ2-5	CATSEPSGGEQETQYF
TRBV7-8	TRBJ2-4	CASSLSSGNYLAKNIQYF
TRBV27	TRBJ1-2	CASSSTLNYGYTF
TRBV6-5	TRBJ2-3	CASSYGRGGGTDTQYF
TRBV11-2	TRBJ2-7	CASSAAGTFVYEQYF
TRBV5-4	TRBJ2-3	CASSLATFAGGTDTQYF